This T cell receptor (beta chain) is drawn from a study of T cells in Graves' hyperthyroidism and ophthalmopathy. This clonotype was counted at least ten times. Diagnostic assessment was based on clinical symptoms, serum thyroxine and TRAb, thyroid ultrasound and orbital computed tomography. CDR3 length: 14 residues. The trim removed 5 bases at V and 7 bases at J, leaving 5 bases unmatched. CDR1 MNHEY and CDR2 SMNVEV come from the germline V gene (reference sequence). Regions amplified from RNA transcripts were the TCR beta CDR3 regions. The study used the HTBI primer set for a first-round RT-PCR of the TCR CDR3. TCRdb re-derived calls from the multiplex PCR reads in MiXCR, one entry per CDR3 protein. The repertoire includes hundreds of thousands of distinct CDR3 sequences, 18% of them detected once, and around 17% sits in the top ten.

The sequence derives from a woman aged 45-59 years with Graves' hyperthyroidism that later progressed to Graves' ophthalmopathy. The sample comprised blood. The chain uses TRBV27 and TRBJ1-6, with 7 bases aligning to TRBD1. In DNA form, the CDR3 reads TGTGCCAGCAGTCTACTGGGACAGAATTCACCCCTCCACTTT. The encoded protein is CASSLLGQNSPLHF.